The subject of this entry is one TCR beta chain. The data were produced by immunoSEQ multiplex PCR, yet TCRdb's version contains in-frame clones alone and is incomplete. The table has roughly 95,000 clones, 70% to 90% seen once; the top ten hold 13% to 15%. The data stem from a study of control samples from healthy donors and cancer patients. The CDR3 runs 13 residues. Germline V gene lookup returns CDR1 SGHDT and CDR2 YYEEEE. J was trimmed by 4 bases and V by 4 bases; bases with no gene match: 4. What was sequenced was blood. The V call is TRBV5-6, the J call TRBJ1-2, with 7 bases that match TRBD1. The TCR originated in a young man in good health. The CDR3 loop is CASSADRTYGYTF. DNA for the CDR3: TGTGCCAGCAGCGCGGACAGGACCTATGGCTACACCTTC.